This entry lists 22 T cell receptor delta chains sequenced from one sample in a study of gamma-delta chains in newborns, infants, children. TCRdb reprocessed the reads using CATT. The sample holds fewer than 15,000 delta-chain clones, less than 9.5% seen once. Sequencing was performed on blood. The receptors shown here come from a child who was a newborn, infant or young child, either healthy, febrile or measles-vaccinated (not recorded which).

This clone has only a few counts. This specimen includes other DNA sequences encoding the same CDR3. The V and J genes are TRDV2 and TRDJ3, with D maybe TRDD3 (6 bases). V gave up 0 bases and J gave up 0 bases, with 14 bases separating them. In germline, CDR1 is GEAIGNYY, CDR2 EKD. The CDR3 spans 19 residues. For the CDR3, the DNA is TGTGCCTGTGACACCTGGGGGCTGCCTAGCTCCTGGGACACCCGACAGATGTTTTTC. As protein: CACDTWGLPSSWDTRQMFF.

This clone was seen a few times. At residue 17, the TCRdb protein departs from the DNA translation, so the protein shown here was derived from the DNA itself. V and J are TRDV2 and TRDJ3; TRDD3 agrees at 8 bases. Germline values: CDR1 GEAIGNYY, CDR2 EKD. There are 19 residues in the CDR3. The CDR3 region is CACDTLTGGHSWDTRQTFF. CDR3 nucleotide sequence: TGTGCCTGTGACACGCTTACTGGGGGCCACTCCTGGGACACCCGACAGACGTTTTTC.

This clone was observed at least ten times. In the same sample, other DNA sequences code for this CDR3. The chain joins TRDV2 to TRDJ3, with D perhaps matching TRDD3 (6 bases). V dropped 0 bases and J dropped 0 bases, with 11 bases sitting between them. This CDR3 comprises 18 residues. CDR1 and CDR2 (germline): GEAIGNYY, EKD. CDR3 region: CACDTWGPRSWDTRQMFF. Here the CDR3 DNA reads TGTGCCTGTGACACCTGGGGGCCCCGCTCCTGGGACACCCGACAGATGTTTTTC.

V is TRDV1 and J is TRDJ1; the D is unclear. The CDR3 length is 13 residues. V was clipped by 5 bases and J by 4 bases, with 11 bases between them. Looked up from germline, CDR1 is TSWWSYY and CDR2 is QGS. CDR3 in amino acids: CALGKVIHDKLIF. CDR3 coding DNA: TGTGCTCTTGGGAAGGTCATACACGATAAACTCATCTTT.

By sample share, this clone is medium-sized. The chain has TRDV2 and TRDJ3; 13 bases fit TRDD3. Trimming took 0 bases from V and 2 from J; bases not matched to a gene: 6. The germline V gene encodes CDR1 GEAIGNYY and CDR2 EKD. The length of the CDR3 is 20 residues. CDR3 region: CACDTLLGDTSPWDTRQMFF. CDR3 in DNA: TGTGCCTGTGACACCTTACTGGGGGATACGAGCCCCTGGGACACCCGACAGATGTTTTTC.

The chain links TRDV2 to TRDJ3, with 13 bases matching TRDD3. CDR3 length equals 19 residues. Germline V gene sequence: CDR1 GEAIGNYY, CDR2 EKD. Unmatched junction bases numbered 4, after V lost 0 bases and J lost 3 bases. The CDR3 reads CACDTVLGDTGWDTRQMFF. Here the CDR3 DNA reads TGTGCCTGTGACACCGTACTGGGGGATACGGGCTGGGACACCCGACAGATGTTTTTC.

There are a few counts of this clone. The CDR3 bases are TGTGCCTGTGATGCACTGGGGGATTGGGACACCCGACAGATGTTTTTC. This encodes CACDALGDWDTRQMFF. The chain uses TRDV2 and TRDJ3; 10 nucleotides agree with TRDD3. The V gene's germline CDR1 is GEAIGNYY and CDR2 EKD. The CDR3 is made up of 16 amino acids. V lost 4 bases and J lost 4; bases outside the gene matches: 3.

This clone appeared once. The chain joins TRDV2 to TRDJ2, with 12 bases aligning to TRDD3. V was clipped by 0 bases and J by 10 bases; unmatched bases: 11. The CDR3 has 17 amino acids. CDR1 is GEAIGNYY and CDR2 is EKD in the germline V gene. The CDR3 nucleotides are TGTGCCTGTGACACCGTTAGTACTGGGGGATACAAGGGACAACTCTTCTTT. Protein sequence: CACDTVSTGGYKGQLFF.

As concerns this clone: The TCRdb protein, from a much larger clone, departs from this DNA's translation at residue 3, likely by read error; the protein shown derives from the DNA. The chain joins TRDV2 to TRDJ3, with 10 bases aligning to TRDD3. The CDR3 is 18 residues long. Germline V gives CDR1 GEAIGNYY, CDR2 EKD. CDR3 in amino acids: CASDTGGYASWDTRQMFF. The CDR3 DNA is TGTGCCAGTGACACCGGGGGATACGCGTCCTGGGACACCCGACAGATGTTTTTC.

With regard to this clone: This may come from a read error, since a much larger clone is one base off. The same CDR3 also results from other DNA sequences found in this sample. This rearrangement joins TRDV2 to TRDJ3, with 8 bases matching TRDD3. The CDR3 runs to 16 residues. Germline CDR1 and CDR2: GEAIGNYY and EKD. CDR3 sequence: CACDTWGIWDTRQMFF. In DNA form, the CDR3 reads TGTGCCTGTGACACCTGGGGGATCTGGGACACCCGGCAGATGTTTTTC.

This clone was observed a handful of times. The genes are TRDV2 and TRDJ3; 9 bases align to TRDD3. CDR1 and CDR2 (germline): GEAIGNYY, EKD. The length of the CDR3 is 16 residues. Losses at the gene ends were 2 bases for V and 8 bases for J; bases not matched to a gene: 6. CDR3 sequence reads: CACDILGERNTRQMFF. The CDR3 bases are TGTGCCTGTGACATACTGGGGGAGCGTAACACCCGACAGATGTTTTTC.

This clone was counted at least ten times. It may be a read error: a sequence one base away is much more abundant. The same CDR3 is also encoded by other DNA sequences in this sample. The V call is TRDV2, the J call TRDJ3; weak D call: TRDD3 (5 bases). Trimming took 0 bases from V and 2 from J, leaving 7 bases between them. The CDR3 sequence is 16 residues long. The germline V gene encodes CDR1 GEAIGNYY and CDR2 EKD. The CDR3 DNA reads TGTGCCTGTGACACCTGGGGAACCTGGGACACCCGACAGATGTTTTTC. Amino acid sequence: CACDTWGTWDTRQMFF.

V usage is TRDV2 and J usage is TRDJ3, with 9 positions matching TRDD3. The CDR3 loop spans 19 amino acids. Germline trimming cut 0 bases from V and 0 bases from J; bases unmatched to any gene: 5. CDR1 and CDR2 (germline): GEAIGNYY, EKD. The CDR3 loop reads CACDTVGWGISWDTRQMFF. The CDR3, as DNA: TGTGCCTGTGACACCGTAGGCTGGGGGATCTCCTGGGACACCCGACAGATGTTTTTC.

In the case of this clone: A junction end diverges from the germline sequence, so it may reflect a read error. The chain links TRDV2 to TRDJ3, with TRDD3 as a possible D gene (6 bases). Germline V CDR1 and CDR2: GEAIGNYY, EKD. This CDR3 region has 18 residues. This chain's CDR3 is CACDYLLGRSWYTRQMFF. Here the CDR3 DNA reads TGTGCCTGTGATTATCTACTGGGCCGCTCCTGGTACACCCGACAGATGTTTTTC.

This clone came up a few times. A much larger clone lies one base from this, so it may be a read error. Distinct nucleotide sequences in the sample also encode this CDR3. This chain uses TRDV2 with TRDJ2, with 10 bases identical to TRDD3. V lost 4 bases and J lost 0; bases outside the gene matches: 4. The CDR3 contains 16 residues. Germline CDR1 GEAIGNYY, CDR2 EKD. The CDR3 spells CACDSLGDTLTAQLFF. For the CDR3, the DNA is TGTGCCTGTGATTCCCTGGGGGATACTTTGACAGCACAACTCTTCTTT.

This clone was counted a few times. Here the CDR3 DNA reads TGTGCTCTTGGGGAACCCCTCTCGTACACCGATAAACTCATCTTT. Encoded protein: CALGEPLSYTDKLIF. The chain joins TRDV1 to TRDJ1; D not resolved. Between the trimmed V and J ends, which lost 1 base and 0 bases, there was a span of 9 bases. The CDR3 length is 15 residues. Per the germline V gene, CDR1 is TSWWSYY and CDR2 is QGS.

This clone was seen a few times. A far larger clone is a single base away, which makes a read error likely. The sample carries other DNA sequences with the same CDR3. This CDR3 is CACDKILGDTWDTRQMFF. CDR3 nucleotides: TGTGCCTGCGACAAAATACTGGGGGATACCTGGGACACCCGACAGATGTTTTTC. The genes are TRDV2 and TRDJ3; TRDD3 matches 11 bases. Germline V gene data show CDR1 as GEAIGNYY and CDR2 as EKD. The CDR3 is 18 amino acids.

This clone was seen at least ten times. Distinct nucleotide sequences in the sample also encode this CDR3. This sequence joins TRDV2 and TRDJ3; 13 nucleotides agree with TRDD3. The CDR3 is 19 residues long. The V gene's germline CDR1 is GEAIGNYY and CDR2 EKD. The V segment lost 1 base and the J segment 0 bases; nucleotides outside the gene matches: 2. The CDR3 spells CACDTYWGIRSWDTRQMFF. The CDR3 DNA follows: TGTGCCTGTGACACGTACTGGGGGATACGCTCCTGGGACACCCGACAGATGTTTTTC.

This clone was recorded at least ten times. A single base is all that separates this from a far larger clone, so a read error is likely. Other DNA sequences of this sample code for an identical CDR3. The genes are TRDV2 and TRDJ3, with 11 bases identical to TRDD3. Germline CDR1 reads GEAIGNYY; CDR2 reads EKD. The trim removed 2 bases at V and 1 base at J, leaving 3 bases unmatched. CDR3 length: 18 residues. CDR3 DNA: TGTGCCTGTGACATACTGGGGGATAGTTCCTGGGACACCCGACAGATGTTTTTC. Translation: CACDILGDSSWDTRQMFF.

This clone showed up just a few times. The CDR3 coding sequence is TGTGCCTGTGACCTTCTGGGGGCTACAATATCCTGGGACACCCGACAGATGTTTTTC. Translation: CACDLLGATISWDTRQMFF. This chain links TRDV2 with TRDJ3; 7 positions agree with TRDD3. The ends lost 3 bases at V and 1 base at J; junction bases unmatched: 11. This CDR3 region has 19 residues. The germline gives CDR1 GEAIGNYY, CDR2 EKD.

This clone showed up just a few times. In DNA form, the CDR3 reads TGTGCCTGTGACACCCCCTCTTCTGGGGGTAGCTCCTGGGACACCCGACAGATGTTTTTC. Its translation: CACDTPSSGGSSWDTRQMFF. The V call is TRDV2, the J call TRDJ3; 7 bases are a match to TRDD3. The CDR3 covers 20 residues. CDR1 and CDR2 (germline): GEAIGNYY, EKD. The V and J ends lost 0 bases and 0 bases, in that order; junction bases with no gene match: 10.

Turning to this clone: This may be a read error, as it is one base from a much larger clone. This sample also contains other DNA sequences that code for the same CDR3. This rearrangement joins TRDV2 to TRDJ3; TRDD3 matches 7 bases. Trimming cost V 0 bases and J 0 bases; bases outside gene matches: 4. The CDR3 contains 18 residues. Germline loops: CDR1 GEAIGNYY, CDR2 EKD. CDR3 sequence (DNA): TGTGCCTGTGACACCGTAGGGGATAGCTCCTGGGACACCCGACAGATGTTTTTC. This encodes CACDTVGDSSWDTRQMFF.